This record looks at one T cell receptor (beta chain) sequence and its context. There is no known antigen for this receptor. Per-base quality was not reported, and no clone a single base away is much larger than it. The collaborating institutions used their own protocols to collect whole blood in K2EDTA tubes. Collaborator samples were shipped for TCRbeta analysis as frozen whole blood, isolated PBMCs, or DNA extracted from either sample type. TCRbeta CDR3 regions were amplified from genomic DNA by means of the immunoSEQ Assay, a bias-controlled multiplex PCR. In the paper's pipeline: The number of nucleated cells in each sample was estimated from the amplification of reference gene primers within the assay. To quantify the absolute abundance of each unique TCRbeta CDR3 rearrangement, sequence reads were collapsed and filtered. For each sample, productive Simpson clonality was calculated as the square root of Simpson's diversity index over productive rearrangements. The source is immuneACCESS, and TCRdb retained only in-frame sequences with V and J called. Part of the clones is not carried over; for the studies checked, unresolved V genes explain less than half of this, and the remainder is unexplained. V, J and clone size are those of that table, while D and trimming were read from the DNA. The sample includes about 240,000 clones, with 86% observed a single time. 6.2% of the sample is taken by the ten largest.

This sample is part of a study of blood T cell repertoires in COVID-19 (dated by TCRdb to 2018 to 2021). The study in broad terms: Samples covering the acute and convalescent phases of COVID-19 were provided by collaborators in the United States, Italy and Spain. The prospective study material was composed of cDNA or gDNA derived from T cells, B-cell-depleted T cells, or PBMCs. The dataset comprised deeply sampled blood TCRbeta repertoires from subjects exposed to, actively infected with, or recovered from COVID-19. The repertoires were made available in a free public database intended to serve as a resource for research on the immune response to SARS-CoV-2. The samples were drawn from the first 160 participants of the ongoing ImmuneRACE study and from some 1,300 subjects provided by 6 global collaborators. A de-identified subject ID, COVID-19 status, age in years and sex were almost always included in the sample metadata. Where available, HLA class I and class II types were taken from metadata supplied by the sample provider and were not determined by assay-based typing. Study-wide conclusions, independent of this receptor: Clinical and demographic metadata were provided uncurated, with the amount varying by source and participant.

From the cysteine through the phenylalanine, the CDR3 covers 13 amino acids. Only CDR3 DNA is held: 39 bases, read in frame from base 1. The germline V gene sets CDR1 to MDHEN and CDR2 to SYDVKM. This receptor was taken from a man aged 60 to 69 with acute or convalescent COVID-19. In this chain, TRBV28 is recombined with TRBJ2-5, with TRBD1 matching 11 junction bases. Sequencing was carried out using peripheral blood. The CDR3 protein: CAIRTGGMETQYF. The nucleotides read TGTGCTATCCGGACAGGGGGCATGGAGACCCAGTACTTC. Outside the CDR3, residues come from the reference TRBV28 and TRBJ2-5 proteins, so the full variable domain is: DVKVTQSSRYLVKRTGEKVFLECVQDMDHENMFWYRQDPGLGLRLIYFSYDVKMKEKGDIPEGYSVSREKKERFSLILESASTNQTSMYLCAIRTGGMETQYFGPGTRLLVL.